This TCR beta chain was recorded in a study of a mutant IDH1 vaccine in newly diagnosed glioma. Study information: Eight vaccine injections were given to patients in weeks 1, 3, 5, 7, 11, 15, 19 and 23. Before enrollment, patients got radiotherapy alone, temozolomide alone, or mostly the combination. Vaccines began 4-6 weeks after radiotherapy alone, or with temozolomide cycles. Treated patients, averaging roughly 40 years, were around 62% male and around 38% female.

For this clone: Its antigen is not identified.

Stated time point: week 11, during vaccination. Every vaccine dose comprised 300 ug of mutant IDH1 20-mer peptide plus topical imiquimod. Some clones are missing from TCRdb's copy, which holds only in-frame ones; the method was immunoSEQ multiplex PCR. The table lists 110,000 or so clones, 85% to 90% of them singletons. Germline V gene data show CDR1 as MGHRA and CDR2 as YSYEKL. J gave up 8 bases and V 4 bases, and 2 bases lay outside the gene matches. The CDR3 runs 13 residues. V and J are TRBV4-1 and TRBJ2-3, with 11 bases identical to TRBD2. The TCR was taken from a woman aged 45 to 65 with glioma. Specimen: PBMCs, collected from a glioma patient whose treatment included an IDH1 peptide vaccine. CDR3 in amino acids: CASSLGTSGTQYF. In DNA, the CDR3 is TGCGCCAGCAGCCTGGGGACTAGCGGTACGCAGTATTTT.